Listed here are 9 T cell receptor beta chains from one sample, sequenced in a study of T cell responses to AZD1222 COVID-19 vaccine. The assay was immunoSEQ multiplex PCR, and TCRdb's table has in-frame clones only and misses some. The table includes fewer than 150,000 clones, approximately 90% detected once. This specimen was peripheral blood, taken 28 days after the second AZD1222 dose. These receptors came from an adult who received the AZD1222 COVID-19 vaccine.

The chain combines TRBV7-9 with TRBJ2-2; 12 nucleotides match TRBD2. Unmatched junction bases numbered 7, after V lost 5 bases and J lost 6 bases. CDR1 and CDR2 (germline): SEHNR, FQNEAQ (reference sequence). The CDR3 totals 16 residues. This CDR3 is CASSPLTSGRAGELFF. The CDR3 nucleotides are TGTGCCAGCAGCCCCCTGACTAGCGGGAGAGCCGGGGAGCTGTTTTTT.

J is TRBJ2-3 and V is TRBV6-5, with no clear D. The germline CDR1 and CDR2 sequences are MNHEY and SVGAGI. Trimming took 6 bases from V and 5 from J, leaving 6 bases between them. CDR3 length: 11 residues. CDR3 sequence: CASRTGDTQYF. The CDR3 DNA follows: TGTGCCAGCAGGACGGGAGATACGCAGTATTTT.

The chain joins TRBV5-1 to TRBJ1-2; D gene ambiguous. From germline, CDR1 is SGHRS and CDR2 YFSETQ. V gave up 1 base and J gave up 2 bases, with 9 bases separating them. This CDR3 spans 14 amino acids. In DNA, the CDR3 is TGCGCCAGCAGCTTGTTGGTTTCAAACTATGGCTACACCTTC. It encodes CASSLLVSNYGYTF.

V is TRBV12-5 and J is TRBJ1-5; D ambiguous. In germline, CDR1 is LGHNT, CDR2 FRNRAP. The CDR3 loop spans 13 amino acids. V shed 2 bases and J shed 4 bases, with 6 bases lying between them. As DNA, the CDR3 is TGTGCTAGTGGTTTGATAGGTAATCAGCCCCAGCATTTT. Its protein product is CASGLIGNQPQHF.

The chain couples TRBV5-1 to TRBJ2-7, with D possibly TRBD2 on 6 matching bases. The V gene's germline CDR1 is SGHRS and CDR2 YFSETQ. This CDR3 spans 15 amino acids. Trimming shortened V by 0 bases and J by 0 bases, and 10 bases separated the two germline ends. CDR3 region: CASSLGGTTSYEQYF. The CDR3 bases are TGCGCCAGCAGCTTGGGCGGGACGACCTCCTACGAGCAGTACTTC.

The J gene is TRBJ2-1, the V gene TRBV6-5; 8 bases are a match to TRBD2. Germline CDR1 MNHEY, CDR2 SVGAGI. The CDR3 runs 15 residues. V trimming: 1 base; J trimming: 7 bases; junction bases outside the gene matches: 6. This chain's CDR3 is CASSYYGTSKNEQFF. The DNA for the CDR3 is TGTGCCAGCAGTTACTATGGGACTAGTAAAAATGAGCAGTTCTTC.

This chain joins TRBV19 and TRBJ1-2; D is undetermined. CDR1 is LNHDA and CDR2 is SQIVND in the germline V gene (reference sequence). The CDR3 has 13 residues. V was clipped by 2 bases and J by 5 bases, with 9 bases between them. Here the CDR3 reads CASSIPLFYGYTF. The DNA for the CDR3 is TGTGCCAGTAGTATACCCCTTTTTTATGGCTACACCTTC.

The chain couples TRBV25-1 to TRBJ1-5, with a possible D match to TRBD1 (5 bases). CDR3 length equals 15 residues. The V and J ends lost 2 bases and 2 bases respectively, with 10 bases between them. Germline V gene data show CDR1 as MGHDK and CDR2 as SYGVNS. CDR3: CASSERGKGNQPQHF. Here the CDR3 DNA reads TGTGCCAGCAGTGAAAGGGGTAAGGGCAATCAGCCCCAGCATTTT.

The rearrangement joins TRBV4-1 to TRBJ2-6, with D possibly matching TRBD2 (5 bases). This CDR3 has 17 residues. Germline CDR1 is MGHRA and CDR2 is YSYEKL. The V end was cut by 5 bases, the J end by 2 bases, with 16 bases between. In DNA form, the CDR3 reads TGCGCCAGCAGCGATCCCCGAGGACTTCCTGGGGCCAACGTCCTGACTTTC. Translating it yields CASSDPRGLPGANVLTF.